The rows below give T cell receptor beta chains drawn from one sample of a study of OX40 agonist ivuxolimab in advanced cancers. Generated by immunoSEQ multiplex PCR, the TCRdb table keeps only in-frame clones and is missing some. Of about 74,000 clones listed, roughly 82% were seen once; the top ten hold about 1.7%. This specimen consisted of CD4+ or CD8+ T cells sorted from blood, obtained in a trial of the OX40 agonist ivuxolimab. The receptors originated from an adult with an advanced solid tumor such as melanoma, head and neck, liver or kidney cancer. Each CDR3 is given with its conserved first and last residue. D genes are given only for firm matches. Rows give clone size only sometimes, using once, few, many, or a class for an expanded clone.

v_call	d_call	j_call	clone_size	cdr3_aa
TRBV7-9	-	TRBJ2-2	-	CASSLDLETGELFF
TRBV11-3	TRBD2	TRBJ2-5	-	CASSLASGNGETQYF
TRBV6-1	-	TRBJ1-4	-	CASSEAGGTTNEKLFF
TRBV29-1	-	TRBJ2-3	-	CSVEAGVADTQYF
TRBV4-1	-	TRBJ1-4	few	CASSHGSGTDEKLFF
TRBV9	-	TRBJ2-2	-	CASSPKGAPRPDANTGELFF
TRBV6-1	-	TRBJ1-2	-	CASSETYFTGREGYTF
TRBV7-2	TRBD1	TRBJ2-3	-	CASSLAPTGTGSTDTQYF
TRBV11-3	TRBD2	TRBJ2-5	-	CASSPGLAGAGEETQYF
TRBV4-2	-	TRBJ1-1	few	CASSQGNPTDTEAFF
TRBV7-8	-	TRBJ2-3	-	CASSFATPTDTQYF
TRBV6-5	-	TRBJ2-7	-	CASSSPNRVPYEQYF
TRBV20-1	-	TRBJ2-7	once	CSADLTPEQYF
TRBV5-1	TRBD1	TRBJ2-4	few	CASSLGGDRGLPWYF
TRBV27	TRBD1	TRBJ2-2	-	CASSLDRVSGELFF
TRBV19	TRBD1	TRBJ1-4	few	CASSPGTADWELFF
TRBV11-2	TRBD1	TRBJ1-2	few	CASSRQGNVYGYTF
TRBV7-8	TRBD1	TRBJ2-2	-	CASSLTGQNTGELFF
TRBV7-2	TRBD2	TRBJ2-7	-	CASSPDPGLGKEQYF
TRBV28	TRBD1	TRBJ1-3	-	CASSLRDRFEGTIYF
TRBV19	TRBD1	TRBJ2-5	-	CASSRGQGGTSETQYF
TRBV7-2	-	TRBJ2-2	-	CASSLDITGELFF
TRBV19	-	TRBJ2-7	once	CASSIRAGPEQYF
TRBV21-1	-	TRBJ2-6	-	CASSRKGGSSGANVLTF
TRBV5-8	-	TRBJ2-5	-	CASSLGTGEQETQYF
TRBV19	-	TRBJ2-2	few	CASRGPNTGELFF
TRBV7-3	TRBD1	TRBJ1-1	-	CASSKGTANTEAFF
TRBV7-9	-	TRBJ1-4	-	CASSLPATNEKLFF
TRBV2	TRBD1	TRBJ1-2	-	CASIVDRVNYGYTF
TRBV27	-	TRBJ1-6	once	CASQGIGNSPLHF
TRBV7-9	-	TRBJ1-5	-	CASSLGPWQPQHF
TRBV15	-	TRBJ2-3	-	CATRNQQTDTQYF
TRBV7-9	-	TRBJ2-7	-	CASTRGHPWEQYF
TRBV29-1	-	TRBJ1-2	-	CSVALTGWGYTF
TRBV7-6	TRBD1	TRBJ1-3	-	CASSSGQGGDTIYF
TRBV2	-	TRBJ1-5	few	CASRVREDQPQHF
TRBV5-1	-	TRBJ1-3	-	CASRPDGNSGNTIYF
TRBV10-3	-	TRBJ2-7	-	CAISDTETKQYF
TRBV15	-	TRBJ2-5	-	CATSRGRQQETQYF
TRBV9	-	TRBJ2-3	-	CASSSPRDTQYF
TRBV19	-	TRBJ1-4	-	CASSIGTDVNEKLFF
TRBV19	-	TRBJ2-1	-	CASSPSNRGDEQFF
TRBV10-3	-	TRBJ1-2	few	CAISEQGTYGYTF
TRBV27	TRBD2	TRBJ2-7	-	CASSLTVETSGTYEQYF
TRBV5-4	TRBD1	TRBJ1-1	-	CASSQGQGYEAFF
TRBV10-3	TRBD1	TRBJ1-2	-	CAIRTGGNYGYTF
TRBV28	TRBD1	TRBJ2-3	-	CATGTGSTDTQYF
TRBV19	-	TRBJ1-1	few	CASGTGITEAFF
TRBV5-6	-	TRBJ1-4	-	CASSRDRLGGKLFF
TRBV6-5	-	TRBJ1-2	-	CASSSRRTGNYGYTF
TRBV28	TRBD1	TRBJ1-1	-	CATQTGVGAFF
TRBV20-1	-	TRBJ2-5	-	CSPEHQETQYF